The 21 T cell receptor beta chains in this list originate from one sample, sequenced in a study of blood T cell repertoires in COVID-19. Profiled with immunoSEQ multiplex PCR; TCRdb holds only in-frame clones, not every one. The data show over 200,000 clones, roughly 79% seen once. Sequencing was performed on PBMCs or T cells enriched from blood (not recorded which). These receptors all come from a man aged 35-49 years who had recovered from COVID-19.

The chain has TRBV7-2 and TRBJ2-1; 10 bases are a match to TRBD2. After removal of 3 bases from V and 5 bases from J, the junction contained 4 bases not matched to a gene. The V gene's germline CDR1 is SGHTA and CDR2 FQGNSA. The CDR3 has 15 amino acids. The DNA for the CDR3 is TGTGCCAGCAGCTTTCAGCTAGCGGGGGACAATGAGCAGTTCTTC. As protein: CASSFQLAGDNEQFF. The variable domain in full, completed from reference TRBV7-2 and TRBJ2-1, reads GAGVSQSPSNKVTEKGKDVELRCDPISGHTALYWYRQSLGQGLEFLIYFQGNSAPDKSGLPSDRFSAERTGGSVSTLTIQRTQQEDSAVYLCASSFQLAGDNEQFFGPGTRLTVL.

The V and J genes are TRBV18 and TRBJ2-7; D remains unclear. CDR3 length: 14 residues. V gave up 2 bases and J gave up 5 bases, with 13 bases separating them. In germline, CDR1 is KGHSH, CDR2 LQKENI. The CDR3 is CASSPERSVNEQYF. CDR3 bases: TGTGCCAGCTCACCAGAGAGGTCGGTGAACGAGCAGTACTTC.

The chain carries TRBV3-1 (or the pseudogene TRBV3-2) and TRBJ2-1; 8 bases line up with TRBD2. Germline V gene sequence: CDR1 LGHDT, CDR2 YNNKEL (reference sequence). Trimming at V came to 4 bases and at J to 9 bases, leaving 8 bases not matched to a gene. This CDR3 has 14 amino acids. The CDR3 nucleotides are TGTGCCAGCAGCCCGAGCGGGGGACGAGCTGAGCAGTTCTTC. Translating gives CASSPSGGRAEQFF.

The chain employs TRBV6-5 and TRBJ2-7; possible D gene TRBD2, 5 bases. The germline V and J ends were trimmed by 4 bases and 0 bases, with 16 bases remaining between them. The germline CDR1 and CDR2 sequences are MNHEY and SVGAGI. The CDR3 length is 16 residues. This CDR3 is CASSLDPSWASYEQYF. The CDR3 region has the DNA TGTGCCAGCAGTTTGGACCCTAGCTGGGCCTCCTACGAGCAGTACTTC.

The CDR3 coding sequence is TGTGCCAGCAGCTTAGACTACAGGGACCATGGCTACACCTTC. Translated: CASSLDYRDHGYTF. The chain couples TRBV7-9 to TRBJ1-2; a weak D match, TRBD1 (6 bases). Trimming stripped 1 base from V and 6 bases from J, with 12 bases between. The CDR3 has 14 residues. CDR1 SEHNR and CDR2 FQNEAQ come from the germline V gene (reference sequence).

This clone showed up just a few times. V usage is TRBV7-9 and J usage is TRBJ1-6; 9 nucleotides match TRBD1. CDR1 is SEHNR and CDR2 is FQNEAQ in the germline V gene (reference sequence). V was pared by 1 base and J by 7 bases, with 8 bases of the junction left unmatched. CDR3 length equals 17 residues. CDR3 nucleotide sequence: TGTGCCAGCAGCTTAGTCCGCGGGACAGGGCTCAATTCACCCCTCCACTTT. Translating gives CASSLVRGTGLNSPLHF. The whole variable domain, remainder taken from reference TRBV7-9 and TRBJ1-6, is DTGVSQNPRHKITKRGQNVTFRCDPISEHNRLYWYRQTLGQGPEFLTYFQNEAQLEKSRLLSDRFSAERPKGSFSTLEIQRTEQGDSAMYLCASSLVRGTGLNSPLHFGNGTRLTVT.

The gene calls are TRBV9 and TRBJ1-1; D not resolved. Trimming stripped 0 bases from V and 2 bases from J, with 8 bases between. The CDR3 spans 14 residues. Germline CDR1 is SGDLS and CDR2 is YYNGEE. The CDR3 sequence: CASSVVSGNTEAFF. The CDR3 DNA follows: TGTGCCAGCAGCGTAGTGTCAGGAAACACTGAAGCTTTCTTT.

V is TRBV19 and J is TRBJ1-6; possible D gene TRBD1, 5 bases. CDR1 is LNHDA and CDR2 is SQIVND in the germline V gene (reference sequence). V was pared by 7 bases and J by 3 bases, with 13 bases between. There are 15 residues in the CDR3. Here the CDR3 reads CASTLRELYNSPLHF. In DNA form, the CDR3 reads TGTGCCAGTACCCTCAGGGAACTCTATAATTCACCCCTCCACTTT.

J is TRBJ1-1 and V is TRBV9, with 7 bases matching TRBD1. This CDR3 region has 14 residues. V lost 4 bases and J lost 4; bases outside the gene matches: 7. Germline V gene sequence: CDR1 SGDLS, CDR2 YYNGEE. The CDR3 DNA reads TGTGCCAGCAGCACTCTGACAGGGTTCACTGAAGCTTTCTTT. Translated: CASSTLTGFTEAFF.

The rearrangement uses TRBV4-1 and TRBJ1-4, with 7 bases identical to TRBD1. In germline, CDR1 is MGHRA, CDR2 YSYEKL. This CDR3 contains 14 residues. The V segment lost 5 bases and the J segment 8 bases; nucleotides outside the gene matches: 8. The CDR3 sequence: CASSLQGLNEKLFF. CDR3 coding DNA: TGCGCCAGCAGCTTACAGGGGTTAAACGAAAAACTGTTTTTT.

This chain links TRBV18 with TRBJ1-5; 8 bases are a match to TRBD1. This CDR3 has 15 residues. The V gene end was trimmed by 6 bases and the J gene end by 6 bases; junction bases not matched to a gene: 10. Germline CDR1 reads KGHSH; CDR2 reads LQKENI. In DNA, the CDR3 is TGTGCCAGCTCCGAGGGCAGGGGGCACCCTCAGCCCCAGCATTTT. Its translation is CASSEGRGHPQPQHF.

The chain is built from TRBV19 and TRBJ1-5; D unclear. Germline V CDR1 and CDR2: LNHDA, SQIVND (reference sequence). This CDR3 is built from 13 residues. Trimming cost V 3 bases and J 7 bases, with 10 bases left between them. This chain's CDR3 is CASSIQTKQPQHF. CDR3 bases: TGTGCCAGTAGTATCCAGACAAAGCAGCCCCAGCATTTT.

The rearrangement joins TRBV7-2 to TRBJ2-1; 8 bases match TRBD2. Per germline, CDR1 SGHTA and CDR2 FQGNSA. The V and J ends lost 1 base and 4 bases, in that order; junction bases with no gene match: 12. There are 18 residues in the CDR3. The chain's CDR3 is CASSLEAGAGGSYNEQFF. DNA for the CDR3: TGTGCCAGCAGCTTAGAGGCCGGCGCGGGAGGCTCTTACAATGAGCAGTTCTTC.

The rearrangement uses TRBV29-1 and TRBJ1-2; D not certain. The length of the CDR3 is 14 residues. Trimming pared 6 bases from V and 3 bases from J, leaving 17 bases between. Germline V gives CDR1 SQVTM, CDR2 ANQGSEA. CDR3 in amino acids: CSVTHSSFYYGYTF. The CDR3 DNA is TGCAGCGTGACCCACAGCTCCTTTTACTATGGCTACACCTTC.

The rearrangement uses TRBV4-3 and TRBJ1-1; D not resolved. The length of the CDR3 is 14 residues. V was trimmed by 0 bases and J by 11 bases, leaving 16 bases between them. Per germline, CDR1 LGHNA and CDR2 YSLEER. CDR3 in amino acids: CASSQDSRFMRAFF. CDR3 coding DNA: TGCGCCAGCAGCCAAGACTCCAGGTTTATGCGCGCTTTCTTT.

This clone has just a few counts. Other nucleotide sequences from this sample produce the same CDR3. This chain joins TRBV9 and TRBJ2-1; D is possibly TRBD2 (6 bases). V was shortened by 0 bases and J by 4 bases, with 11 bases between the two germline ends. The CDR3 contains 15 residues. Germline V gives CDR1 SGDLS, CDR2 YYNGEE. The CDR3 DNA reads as TGTGCCAGCAGCGTAGGTGGGGGGTTTTACAATGAGCAGTTCTTC. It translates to CASSVGGGFYNEQFF.

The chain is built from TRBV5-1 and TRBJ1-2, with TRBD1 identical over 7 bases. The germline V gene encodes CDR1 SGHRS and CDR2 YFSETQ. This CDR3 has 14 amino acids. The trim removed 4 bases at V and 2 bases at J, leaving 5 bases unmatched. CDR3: CASSGETGNYGYTF. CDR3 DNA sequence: TGCGCCAGCAGCGGGGAGACAGGGAACTATGGCTACACCTTC.

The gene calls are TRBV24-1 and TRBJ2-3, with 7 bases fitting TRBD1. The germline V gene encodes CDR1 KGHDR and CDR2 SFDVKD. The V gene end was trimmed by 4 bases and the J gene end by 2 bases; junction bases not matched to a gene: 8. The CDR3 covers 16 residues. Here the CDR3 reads CATSDPGQSYTDTQYF. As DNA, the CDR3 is TGTGCCACCAGTGACCCGGGACAGAGCTACACAGATACGCAGTATTTT.

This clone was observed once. The CDR3 DNA reads TGTGCCAGCAGCCAACCAGGGGTGAACACTGAAGCTTTCTTT. Its translation: CASSQPGVNTEAFF. The chain has TRBV3-1 (or the pseudogene TRBV3-2) and TRBJ1-1; D may be TRBD1 (6 bases). The CDR3 extends over 14 amino acids. Trimming cost V 2 bases and J 0 bases, with 7 bases left between them. CDR1 and CDR2 from the germline V gene are LGHDT and YNNKEL (reference sequence).

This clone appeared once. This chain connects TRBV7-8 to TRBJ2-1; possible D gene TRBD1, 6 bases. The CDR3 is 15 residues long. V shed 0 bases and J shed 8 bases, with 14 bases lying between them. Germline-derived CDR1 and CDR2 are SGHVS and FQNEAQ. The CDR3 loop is CASSLAGAVVYEQFF. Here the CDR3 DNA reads TGTGCCAGCAGCTTAGCGGGGGCGGTAGTGTATGAGCAGTTCTTC.

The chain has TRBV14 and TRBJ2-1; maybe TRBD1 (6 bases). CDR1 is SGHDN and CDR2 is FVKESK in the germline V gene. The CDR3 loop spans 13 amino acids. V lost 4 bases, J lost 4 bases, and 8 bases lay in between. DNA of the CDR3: TGTGCCAGCAGCCCGGACAGATACAATGAGCAGTTCTTC. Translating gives CASSPDRYNEQFF.